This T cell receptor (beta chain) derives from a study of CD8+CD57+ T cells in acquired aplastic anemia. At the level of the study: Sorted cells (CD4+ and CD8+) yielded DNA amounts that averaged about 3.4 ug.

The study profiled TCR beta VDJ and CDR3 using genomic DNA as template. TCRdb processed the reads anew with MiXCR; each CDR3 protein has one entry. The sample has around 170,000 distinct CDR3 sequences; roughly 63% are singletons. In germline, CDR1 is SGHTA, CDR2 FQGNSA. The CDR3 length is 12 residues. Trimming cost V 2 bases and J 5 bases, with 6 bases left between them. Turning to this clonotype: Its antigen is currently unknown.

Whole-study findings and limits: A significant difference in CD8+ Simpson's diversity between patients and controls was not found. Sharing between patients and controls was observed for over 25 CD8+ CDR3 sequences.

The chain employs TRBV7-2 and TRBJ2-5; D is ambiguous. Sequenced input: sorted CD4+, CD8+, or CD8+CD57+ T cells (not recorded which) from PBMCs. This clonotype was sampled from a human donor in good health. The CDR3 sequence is CASSLKVETQYF. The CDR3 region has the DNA TGTGCCAGCAGCTTAAAGGTGGAGACCCAGTACTTC.